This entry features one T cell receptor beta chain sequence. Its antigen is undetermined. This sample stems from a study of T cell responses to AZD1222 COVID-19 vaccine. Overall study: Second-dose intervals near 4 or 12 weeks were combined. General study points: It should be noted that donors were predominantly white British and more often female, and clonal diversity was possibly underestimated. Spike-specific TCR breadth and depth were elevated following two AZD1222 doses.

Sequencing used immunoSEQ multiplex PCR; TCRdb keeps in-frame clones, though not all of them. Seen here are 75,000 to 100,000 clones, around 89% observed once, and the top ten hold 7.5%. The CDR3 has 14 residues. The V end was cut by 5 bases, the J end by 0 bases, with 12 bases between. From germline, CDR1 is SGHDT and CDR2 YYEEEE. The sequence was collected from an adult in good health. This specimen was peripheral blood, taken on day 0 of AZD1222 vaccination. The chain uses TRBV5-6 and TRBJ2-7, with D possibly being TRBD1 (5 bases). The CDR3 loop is CASSRTPSSYEQYF. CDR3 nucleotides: TGTGCCAGCAGTCGGACACCGAGCTCCTACGAGCAGTACTTC.